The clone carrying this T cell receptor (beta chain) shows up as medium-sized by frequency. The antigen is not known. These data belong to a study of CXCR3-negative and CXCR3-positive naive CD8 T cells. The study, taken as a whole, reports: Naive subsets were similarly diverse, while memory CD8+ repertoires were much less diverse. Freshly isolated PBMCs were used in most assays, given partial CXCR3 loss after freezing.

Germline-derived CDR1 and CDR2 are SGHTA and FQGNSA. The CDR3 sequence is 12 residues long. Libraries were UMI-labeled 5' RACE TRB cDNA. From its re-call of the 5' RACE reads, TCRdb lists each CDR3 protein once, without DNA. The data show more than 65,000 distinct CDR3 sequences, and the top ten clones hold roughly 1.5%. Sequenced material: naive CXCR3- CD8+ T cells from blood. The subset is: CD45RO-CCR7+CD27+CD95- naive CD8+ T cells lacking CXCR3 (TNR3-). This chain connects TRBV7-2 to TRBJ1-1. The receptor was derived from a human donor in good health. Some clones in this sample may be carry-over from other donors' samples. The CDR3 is CASSPAVAEAFF.